This T cell receptor (beta chain) was identified in a study of T cells after posttransplantation cyclophosphamide. Study-wide findings and caveats: Recipient CMV seropositivity and CMV reactivation strongly tracked TRB clonality.

Profiled with immunoSEQ multiplex PCR; TCRdb holds only in-frame clones, not every one. Seen here are tens of thousands of clones, roughly 78% observed once, and the top ten hold around 8.1%. In this sample, this clone turned up a few times. The antigen is unknown. Treatment was busulfan-fludarabine conditioning, a marrow graft, and cyclophosphamide on days +3 and +4. Germline CDR1 reads SGHNT; CDR2 reads YENEEA. V was clipped by 4 bases and J by 5 bases, with 8 bases between them. This CDR3 spans 13 amino acids. Specimen: CD4+ T cells sorted from blood, collected just over 1,900 days after a stem cell transplant with posttransplant cyclophosphamide. The chain couples TRBV11-3 to TRBJ2-2; the D is unclear. The sequence was obtained from a female patient in her 40s who received an allogeneic stem cell transplant from a related donor, was CMV-positive, and had no GVHD. Some T cells may possibly be graft donor cells. CDR3 sequence reads: CASSSLRTGELFF. The CDR3 nucleotides are TGTGCCAGCAGCTCACTCCGTACCGGGGAGCTGTTTTTT.